This T cell receptor (beta chain) was identified during a study of early T cells in non-severe SARS-CoV-2 infection. This clonotype was recorded at least ten times. Individual cDNA molecules carried attached unique molecular identifiers. TCRdb processed the 5' RACE reads anew with MiXCR; each CDR3 protein has one entry. This sample carries roughly 80,000 distinct CDR3 sequences, more than 13% of them seen once, and the ten largest clones take 3%. The specimen sequenced was whole blood. The TCR was taken from an adult who was a healthcare worker with PCR-confirmed SARS-CoV-2 infection or an uninfected control (not recorded which).

The CDR3 region has the DNA TGTGCCAGCAGTCAATGGACAGGGAGATCTGGGGAGCTGTTTTTT. It codes for CASSQWTGRSGELFF. V and J are TRBV6-5 and TRBJ2-2; 8 positions match TRBD1. J lost 8 bases, V lost 5 bases, and 10 bases had no gene match. Germline lookup yields CDR1 MNHEY and CDR2 SVGAGI. The CDR3 loop spans 15 amino acids.